These T cell receptor beta chains were read from a single sample in a study of identical twins' blood T cells. MiXCR, applied by TCRdb to the 5' RACE reads, yields one record per CDR3 protein. The sample yields 400,000 or so distinct CDR3 sequences, 28% seen once. The sequencing sample was made of PBMCs. These receptors were taken from a woman aged 18-49 years in good health. Both conserved end residues are part of each CDR3. Each record gives: CDR3 length, D gene, V gene, J gene, clone size, CDR3 protein, CDR3 DNA. D genes are given only for firm matches. Some rows mark clone size as missing; the rest say once, few, many or name a class of expanded clone.

len: 14
d_gene: TRBD2
v_gene: TRBV19
j_gene: TRBJ2-2
abundance: .
CDR3aa: CASSMGLARRELFF
CDR3nt: TGTGCCAGTAGTATGGGACTAGCTCGCAGGGAGCTGTTTTTT

len: 15
d_gene: .
v_gene: TRBV20-1
j_gene: TRBJ2-3
abundance: few
CDR3aa: CSAGIPGKRTDTQYF
CDR3nt: TGCAGTGCTGGTATACCTGGAAAACGCACAGATACGCAGTATTTT

len: 15
d_gene: .
v_gene: TRBV6-5
j_gene: TRBJ1-5
abundance: .
CDR3aa: CASSYSGARNQPQHF
CDR3nt: TGTGCCAGCAGTTACTCGGGTGCCAGGAATCAGCCCCAGCATTTT

len: 13
d_gene: TRBD1
v_gene: TRBV5-1
j_gene: TRBJ1-2
abundance: few
CDR3aa: CASSADRRHGYTF
CDR3nt: TGCGCCAGCAGCGCGGACAGGCGACATGGCTACACCTTC

len: 15
d_gene: TRBD1
v_gene: TRBV12-3/TRBV12-4
j_gene: TRBJ1-6
abundance: .
CDR3aa: CASSLLDRDNSPLHF
CDR3nt: TGTGCCAGCAGTCTATTGGACAGGGATAATTCACCCCTCCACTTT

len: 14
d_gene: TRBD2
v_gene: TRBV10-3
j_gene: TRBJ2-7
abundance: .
CDR3aa: CAISAASGSYEQYF
CDR3nt: TGTGCCATCAGTGCGGCTAGCGGGAGTTACGAGCAGTACTTC

len: 12
d_gene: TRBD1
v_gene: TRBV20-1
j_gene: TRBJ1-1
abundance: many
CDR3aa: CSAGTGFTEAFF
CDR3nt: TGCAGTGCCGGGACAGGATTCACTGAAGCTTTCTTT

len: 15
d_gene: .
v_gene: TRBV6-5
j_gene: TRBJ2-2
abundance: once
CDR3aa: CASSYSIQSAGELFF
CDR3nt: TGTGCCAGCAGTTACTCGATCCAGTCGGCCGGGGAGCTGTTTTTT

len: 15
d_gene: .
v_gene: TRBV12-3/TRBV12-4
j_gene: TRBJ1-5
abundance: .
CDR3aa: CASSLSREGNQPQHF
CDR3nt: TGTGCCAGCAGTTTGTCCAGGGAGGGCAATCAGCCCCAGCATTTT

len: 16
d_gene: .
v_gene: TRBV5-1
j_gene: TRBJ1-2
abundance: .
CDR3aa: CASSSLGTAALGGYTF
CDR3nt: TGCGCCAGCAGCTCTTTGGGGACGGCGGCACTCGGGGGCTACACCTTC

len: 12
d_gene: .
v_gene: TRBV5-1
j_gene: TRBJ1-1
abundance: .
CDR3aa: CASSFPLLAAFF
CDR3nt: TGCGCCAGCAGCTTTCCTCTTCTCGCAGCTTTCTTT

len: 14
d_gene: .
v_gene: TRBV11-2
j_gene: TRBJ2-1
abundance: few
CDR3aa: CASRRDRSYNEQFF
CDR3nt: TGTGCCAGCAGGCGGGACCGCTCCTACAATGAGCAGTTCTTC

len: 14
d_gene: .
v_gene: TRBV6-5
j_gene: TRBJ1-1
abundance: .
CDR3aa: CASSYNRGDTEAFF
CDR3nt: TGTGCCAGCAGTTACAACCGGGGCGACACTGAAGCTTTCTTT

len: 15
d_gene: TRBD1
v_gene: TRBV14
j_gene: TRBJ1-1
abundance: few
CDR3aa: CASRHTGTANTEAFF
CDR3nt: TGTGCCAGCAGACACACCGGGACAGCCAACACTGAAGCTTTCTTT

len: 14
d_gene: .
v_gene: TRBV29-1
j_gene: TRBJ1-3
abundance: few
CDR3aa: CSVERWETGNTIYF
CDR3nt: TGCAGCGTTGAGAGGTGGGAAACTGGAAACACCATATATTTT

len: 13
d_gene: .
v_gene: TRBV5-6
j_gene: TRBJ1-1
abundance: .
CDR3aa: CASSLTDYTEAFF
CDR3nt: TGTGCCAGCAGCTTGACGGACTACACTGAAGCTTTCTTT

len: 15
d_gene: TRBD1
v_gene: TRBV3-1
j_gene: TRBJ2-2
abundance: .
CDR3aa: CASRAGQVNTGELFF
CDR3nt: TGTGCCAGCAGGGCGGGACAGGTGAACACCGGGGAGCTGTTTTTT

len: 15
d_gene: TRBD2
v_gene: TRBV14
j_gene: TRBJ2-5
abundance: few
CDR3aa: CASSLISGLEETQYF
CDR3nt: TGTGCCAGCAGTCTTATTTCCGGACTAGAGGAGACCCAGTACTTC

len: 13
d_gene: .
v_gene: TRBV2
j_gene: TRBJ1-5
abundance: .
CDR3aa: CASVKGMGQPQHF
CDR3nt: TGTGCCAGCGTTAAGGGTATGGGTCAGCCCCAGCATTTT

len: 13
d_gene: .
v_gene: TRBV7-7
j_gene: TRBJ2-7
abundance: .
CDR3aa: CASSSSLGGEQYF
CDR3nt: TGTGCTAGCAGTTCGTCCTTAGGGGGTGAGCAGTACTTC

len: 18
d_gene: TRBD1
v_gene: TRBV19
j_gene: TRBJ1-5
abundance: many
CDR3aa: CASSRRTGTGGLDQPQHF
CDR3nt: TGTGCCAGTAGTAGAAGAACCGGGACAGGGGGCCTCGATCAGCCCCAGCATTTT

len: 15
d_gene: TRBD1
v_gene: TRBV27
j_gene: TRBJ2-7
abundance: .
CDR3aa: CASSLWTGDFYEQYF
CDR3nt: TGTGCCAGCAGTTTATGGACAGGGGACTTCTACGAGCAGTACTTC

len: 13
d_gene: .
v_gene: TRBV20-1
j_gene: TRBJ1-2
abundance: few
CDR3aa: CSAGDRTNYGYTF
CDR3nt: TGCAGTGCCGGGGACCGGACTAACTATGGCTACACCTTC

len: 15
d_gene: .
v_gene: TRBV9
j_gene: TRBJ1-1
abundance: .
CDR3aa: CASSSCGTANTEAFF
CDR3nt: TGTGCCAGCAGCTCCTGTGGGACCGCGAACACTGAAGCTTTCTTT

len: 12
d_gene: .
v_gene: TRBV29-1
j_gene: TRBJ1-2
abundance: .
CDR3aa: CSVGRYYYGYTF
CDR3nt: TGCAGCGTCGGAAGATACTACTATGGCTACACCTTC

len: 15
d_gene: TRBD1
v_gene: TRBV20-1
j_gene: TRBJ2-3
abundance: .
CDR3aa: CSAPERTGVPDTQYF
CDR3nt: TGCAGTGCTCCGGAACGGACAGGGGTCCCAGATACGCAGTATTTT

len: 13
d_gene: TRBD1
v_gene: TRBV5-1
j_gene: TRBJ1-1
abundance: few
CDR3aa: CASRADRQGDAFF
CDR3nt: TGCGCCAGCAGAGCAGATCGACAGGGTGATGCTTTCTTT

len: 17
d_gene: .
v_gene: TRBV4-3
j_gene: TRBJ2-3
abundance: few
CDR3aa: CASSQERSRTFTDTQYF
CDR3nt: TGCGCCAGCAGCCAAGAACGTTCTAGGACCTTCACAGATACGCAGTATTTT

len: 14
d_gene: TRBD1
v_gene: TRBV29-1
j_gene: TRBJ1-1
abundance: few
CDR3aa: CSTTRTGAGTEAFF
CDR3nt: TGCAGCACGACGAGGACAGGGGCTGGAACTGAAGCTTTCTTT

len: 16
d_gene: TRBD2
v_gene: TRBV14
j_gene: TRBJ2-2
abundance: once
CDR3aa: CASSQFLAANTGELFF
CDR3nt: TGTGCCAGCAGCCAATTCCTAGCGGCGAACACCGGGGAGCTGTTTTTT

len: 12
d_gene: .
v_gene: TRBV12-3/TRBV12-4
j_gene: TRBJ2-5
abundance: many
CDR3aa: CASSLHWETQYF
CDR3nt: TGTGCCAGCAGCTTGCATTGGGAGACCCAGTACTTC

len: 15
d_gene: TRBD1
v_gene: TRBV5-6
j_gene: TRBJ1-1
abundance: .
CDR3aa: CASRYRTGLSAEAFF
CDR3nt: TGTGCCAGCAGATACCGGACAGGTTTGAGTGCTGAAGCTTTCTTT

len: 11
d_gene: .
v_gene: TRBV20-1
j_gene: TRBJ1-2
abundance: .
CDR3aa: CSATGPIGYTF
CDR3nt: TGCAGTGCGACCGGTCCTATTGGCTACACCTTC

len: 14
d_gene: .
v_gene: TRBV7-8
j_gene: TRBJ2-3
abundance: .
CDR3aa: CASSLDWGTDTQYF
CDR3nt: TGTGCCAGCAGCTTAGACTGGGGGACAGATACGCAGTATTTT

len: 15
d_gene: .
v_gene: TRBV18
j_gene: TRBJ2-7
abundance: .
CDR3aa: CASSPVEGVAYEQYF
CDR3nt: TGTGCCAGCTCACCAGTGGAGGGGGTAGCCTACGAGCAGTACTTC

len: 17
d_gene: TRBD1
v_gene: TRBV7-2
j_gene: TRBJ2-3
abundance: .
CDR3aa: CASSASTGPFSTDTQYF
CDR3nt: TGTGCCAGCAGCGCCTCGACAGGGCCATTTAGCACAGATACGCAGTATTTT

len: 15
d_gene: TRBD2
v_gene: TRBV20-1
j_gene: TRBJ2-5
abundance: .
CDR3aa: CSVFRPGLGPETQYF
CDR3nt: TGCAGTGTTTTTCGACCGGGACTAGGGCCAGAGACCCAGTACTTC

len: 17
d_gene: TRBD2
v_gene: TRBV27
j_gene: TRBJ2-3
abundance: .
CDR3aa: CASSLLGLSASTDTQYF
CDR3nt: TGTGCCAGCAGTTTATTGGGACTATCGGCTAGCACAGATACGCAGTATTTT

len: 13
d_gene: TRBD1
v_gene: TRBV29-1
j_gene: TRBJ1-1
abundance: .
CDR3aa: CSSLTGANTEAFF
CDR3nt: TGCAGCTCTTTGACAGGGGCGAACACTGAAGCTTTCTTT

len: 14
d_gene: .
v_gene: TRBV3-1
j_gene: TRBJ1-5
abundance: .
CDR3aa: CASKNDWEYGTQHF
CDR3nt: TGTGCCAGCAAGAACGACTGGGAATATGGTACGCAGCATTTT

len: 13
d_gene: .
v_gene: TRBV3-1
j_gene: TRBJ2-2
abundance: few
CDR3aa: CASSPLHTGELFF
CDR3nt: TGTGCCAGCAGCCCTTTACACACCGGGGAGCTGTTTTTT

len: 17
d_gene: .
v_gene: TRBV18
j_gene: TRBJ2-3
abundance: few
CDR3aa: CASSPQYSGWGTDTQYF
CDR3nt: TGTGCCAGCTCACCACAATATAGCGGATGGGGCACAGATACGCAGTATTTT

len: 13
d_gene: .
v_gene: TRBV6-1
j_gene: TRBJ1-6
abundance: .
CDR3aa: CASSEASNSPLHF
CDR3nt: TGTGCCAGCAGTGAAGCGTCAAATTCACCCCTCCACTTT

len: 12
d_gene: .
v_gene: TRBV11-2
j_gene: TRBJ2-1
abundance: few
CDR3aa: CASSTRDNEQFF
CDR3nt: TGTGCCAGCAGCACCAGGGACAATGAGCAGTTCTTC

len: 13
d_gene: .
v_gene: TRBV7-6
j_gene: TRBJ1-2
abundance: few
CDR3aa: CASSLLRMNGYTF
CDR3nt: TGTGCCAGCAGCTTACTACGGATGAATGGCTACACCTTC

len: 12
d_gene: .
v_gene: TRBV3-1
j_gene: TRBJ2-1
abundance: .
CDR3aa: CASRAPYNEQFF
CDR3nt: TGTGCCAGCAGAGCCCCCTACAATGAGCAGTTCTTC

len: 12
d_gene: .
v_gene: TRBV25-1
j_gene: TRBJ1-2
abundance: .
CDR3aa: CASSESYHGYTF
CDR3nt: TGTGCCAGCAGTGAAAGCTACCATGGCTACACCTTC

len: 13
d_gene: .
v_gene: TRBV28
j_gene: TRBJ2-2
abundance: .
CDR3aa: CATQADIGGELFF
CDR3nt: TGTGCCACCCAGGCGGACATAGGCGGGGAGCTGTTTTTT

len: 12
d_gene: .
v_gene: TRBV29-1
j_gene: TRBJ1-1
abundance: many
CDR3aa: CSVGLGNTEAFF
CDR3nt: TGCAGCGTAGGACTGGGGAACACTGAAGCTTTCTTT

len: 13
d_gene: .
v_gene: TRBV20-1
j_gene: TRBJ2-7
abundance: .
CDR3aa: CSATLVASYEQYF
CDR3nt: TGCAGTGCTACCCTGGTGGCTTCCTACGAGCAGTACTTC

len: 14
d_gene: .
v_gene: TRBV13
j_gene: TRBJ2-4
abundance: .
CDR3aa: CASSFFASKNIQYF
CDR3nt: TGTGCCAGCAGCTTTTTCGCCTCCAAAAACATTCAGTACTTC

len: 11
d_gene: TRBD1
v_gene: TRBV19
j_gene: TRBJ1-1
abundance: few
CDR3aa: CASIDRGGAFF
CDR3nt: TGTGCCAGTATTGACAGGGGAGGAGCTTTCTTT

len: 13
d_gene: .
v_gene: TRBV29-1
j_gene: TRBJ1-4
abundance: few
CDR3aa: CSVEGGFGEKLFF
CDR3nt: TGCAGCGTTGAGGGGGGCTTCGGAGAAAAACTGTTTTTT

len: 11
d_gene: .
v_gene: TRBV20-1
j_gene: TRBJ1-2
abundance: many
CDR3aa: CSAGADYGYTF
CDR3nt: TGCAGTGCCGGGGCGGACTATGGCTACACCTTC

len: 16
d_gene: .
v_gene: TRBV4-3
j_gene: TRBJ2-2
abundance: .
CDR3aa: CASSQEGSLNTGELFF
CDR3nt: TGCGCCAGCAGCCAAGAAGGCAGTCTGAACACCGGGGAGCTGTTTTTT

len: 16
d_gene: .
v_gene: TRBV29-1
j_gene: TRBJ2-6
abundance: .
CDR3aa: CSVEGDSLSGANVLTF
CDR3nt: TGCAGCGTTGAAGGAGACAGCCTCTCTGGGGCCAACGTCCTGACTTTC

len: 13
d_gene: TRBD1
v_gene: TRBV7-2
j_gene: TRBJ1-3
abundance: .
CDR3aa: CASNPGQGNTMYF
CDR3nt: TGTGCCAGCAACCCGGGACAGGGGAACACCATGTATTTT

len: 12
d_gene: .
v_gene: TRBV30
j_gene: TRBJ2-5
abundance: .
CDR3aa: CAWSNRGGTQYF
CDR3nt: TGTGCCTGGAGCAACAGGGGAGGGACCCAGTACTTC

len: 10
d_gene: .
v_gene: TRBV28
j_gene: TRBJ1-3
abundance: .
CDR3aa: CASTVRDIQF
CDR3nt: TGTGCCAGCACCGTTCGGGACATTCAATTT